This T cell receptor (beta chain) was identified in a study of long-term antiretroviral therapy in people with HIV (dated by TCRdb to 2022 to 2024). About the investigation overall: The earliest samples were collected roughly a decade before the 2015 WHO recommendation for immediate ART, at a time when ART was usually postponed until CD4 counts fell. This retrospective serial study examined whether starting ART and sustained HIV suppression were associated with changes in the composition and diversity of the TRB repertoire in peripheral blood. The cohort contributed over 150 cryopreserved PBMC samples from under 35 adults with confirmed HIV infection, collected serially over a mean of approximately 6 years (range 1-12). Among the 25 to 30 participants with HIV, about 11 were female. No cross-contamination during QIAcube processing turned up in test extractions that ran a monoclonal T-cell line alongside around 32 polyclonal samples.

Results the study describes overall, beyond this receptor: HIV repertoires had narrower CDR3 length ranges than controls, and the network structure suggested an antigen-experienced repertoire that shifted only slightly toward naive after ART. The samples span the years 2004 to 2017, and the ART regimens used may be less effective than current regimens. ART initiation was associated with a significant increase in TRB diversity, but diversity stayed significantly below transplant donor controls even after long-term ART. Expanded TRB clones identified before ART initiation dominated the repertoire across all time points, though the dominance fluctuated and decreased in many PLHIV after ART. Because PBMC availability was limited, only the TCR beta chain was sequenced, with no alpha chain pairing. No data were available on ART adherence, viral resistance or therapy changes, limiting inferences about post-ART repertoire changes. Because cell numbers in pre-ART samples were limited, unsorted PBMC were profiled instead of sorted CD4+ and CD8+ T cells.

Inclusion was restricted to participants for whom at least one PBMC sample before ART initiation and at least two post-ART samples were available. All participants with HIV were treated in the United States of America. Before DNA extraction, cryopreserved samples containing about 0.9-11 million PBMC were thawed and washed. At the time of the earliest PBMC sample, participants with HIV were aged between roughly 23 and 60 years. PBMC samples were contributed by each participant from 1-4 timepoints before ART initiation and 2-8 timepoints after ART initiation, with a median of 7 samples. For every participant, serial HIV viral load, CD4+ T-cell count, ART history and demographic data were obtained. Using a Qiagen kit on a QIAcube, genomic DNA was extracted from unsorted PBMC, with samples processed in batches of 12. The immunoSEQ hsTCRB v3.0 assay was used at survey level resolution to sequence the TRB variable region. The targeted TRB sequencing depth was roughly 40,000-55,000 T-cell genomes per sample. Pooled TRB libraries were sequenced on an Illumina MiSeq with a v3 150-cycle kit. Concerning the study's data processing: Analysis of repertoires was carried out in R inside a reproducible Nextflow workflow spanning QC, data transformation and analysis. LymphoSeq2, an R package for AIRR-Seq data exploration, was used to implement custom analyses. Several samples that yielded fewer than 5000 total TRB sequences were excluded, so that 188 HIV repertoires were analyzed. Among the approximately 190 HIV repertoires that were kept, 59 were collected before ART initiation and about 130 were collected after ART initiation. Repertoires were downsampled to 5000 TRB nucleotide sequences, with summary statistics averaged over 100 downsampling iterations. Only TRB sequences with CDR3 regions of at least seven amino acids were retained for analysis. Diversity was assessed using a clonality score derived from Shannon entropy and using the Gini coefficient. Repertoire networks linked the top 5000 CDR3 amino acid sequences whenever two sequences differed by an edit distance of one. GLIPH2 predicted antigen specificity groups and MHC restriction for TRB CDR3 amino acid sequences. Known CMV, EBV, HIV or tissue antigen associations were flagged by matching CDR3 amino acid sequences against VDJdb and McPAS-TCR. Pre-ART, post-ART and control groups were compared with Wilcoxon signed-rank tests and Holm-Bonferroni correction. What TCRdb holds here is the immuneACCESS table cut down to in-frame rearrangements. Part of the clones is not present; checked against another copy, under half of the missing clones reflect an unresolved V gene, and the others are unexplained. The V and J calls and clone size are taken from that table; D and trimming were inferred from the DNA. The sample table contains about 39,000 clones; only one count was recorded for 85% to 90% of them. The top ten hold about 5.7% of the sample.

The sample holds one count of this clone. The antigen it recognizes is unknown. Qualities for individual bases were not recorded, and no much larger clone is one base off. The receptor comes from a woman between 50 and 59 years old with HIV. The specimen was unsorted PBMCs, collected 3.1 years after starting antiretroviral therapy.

In nucleotides, the sequence is TGTGCCAGCAGTTACTCGAGATCCCGCTACGAGCAGTACTTC. Translated, this gives CASSYSRSRYEQYF. The receptor chain draws on TRBV6-5 and TRBJ2-7, with the D gene uncertain. The germline V gene sets CDR1 to MNHEY and CDR2 to SVGAGI. The CDR3, cysteine through phenylalanine, is 14 amino acids long. The CDR3 DNA has 42 bases and is translated from base 1. V is shortened by 0 bases, J by 3 bases, and the region joining them spans 9 bases.